A selection of T cell receptor beta chains follows, all from one sample in a study of blood T cells in healthy people across ages. TCRdb called the 5' RACE reads again in MiXCR, with one record for every CDR3 protein. The table shows approximately 730,000 distinct CDR3 sequences, with 53% occurring only once. Sequenced input: blood. The receptors derive from a man aged 80 or over in good health. Both conserved end residues are part of each CDR3.

J gene: -
V gene: TRBV28
CDR3 protein: CASRGGTSGSTEQFF

J gene: TRBJ1-2
V gene: TRBV5-1
CDR3 protein: CASSLAQGATYGYTF

J gene: TRBJ1-6
V gene: TRBV2
CDR3 protein: CASKVSRGTAQLNNSPLHF

J gene: TRBJ1-2
V gene: TRBV10-3
CDR3 protein: CAIPGQGTDGYTF

J gene: TRBJ1-5
V gene: TRBV29-1
CDR3 protein: CSAAGQPQHF

J gene: TRBJ2-1
V gene: TRBV20-1
CDR3 protein: CSARDYGGGQFF

J gene: TRBJ1-5
V gene: TRBV27
CDR3 protein: CASSLWRGAISPNQPQHF

J gene: TRBJ1-3
V gene: TRBV20-1
CDR3 protein: CSARAGFGDTIYF

J gene: TRBJ2-3
V gene: TRBV7-8
CDR3 protein: CASSLVGSGRATDTQYF

J gene: TRBJ2-7
V gene: TRBV5-1
CDR3 protein: CASSLTGIAYEQYF

J gene: TRBJ2-5
V gene: TRBV20-1
CDR3 protein: CSVIAEGFRETQYF

J gene: TRBJ2-5
V gene: TRBV3-1
CDR3 protein: CASRGTTQYF

J gene: TRBJ2-1
V gene: TRBV3-1
CDR3 protein: CAVSGYYNEQFF

J gene: TRBJ2-3
V gene: TRBV9
CDR3 protein: CASSVLREGNTDTQYF

J gene: TRBJ2-1
V gene: TRBV24-1
CDR3 protein: CATSDSLTSGRVYNEQFF

J gene: TRBJ1-2
V gene: TRBV10-3
CDR3 protein: CAISETGQVNYGYTF

J gene: TRBJ2-7
V gene: TRBV7-9
CDR3 protein: CASSRLTGYVYEQYF

J gene: TRBJ1-2
V gene: TRBV7-2
CDR3 protein: CASSLVRGAQTYYGYTF

J gene: TRBJ2-7
V gene: TRBV20-1
CDR3 protein: CSARQGAGASYEQYF

J gene: TRBJ2-1
V gene: TRBV7-9
CDR3 protein: CASSLGTGEGEQFF